The 5 T cell receptor beta chains below come from one sample, sequenced in a study of cytomegalovirus exposure and HLA in healthy donors. The table came from immunoSEQ multiplex PCR; TCRdb's copy has only in-frame clones and leaves some out. This sample has just over 80,000 clones; about 95% occur once, and the top ten carry approximately 1.3%. Sequencing used PBMCs. Every receptor here comes from a woman aged 18-29 years in good health and CMV-seronegative.

The J gene is TRBJ1-1, the V gene TRBV6-6; TRBD1 might be the D (6 bases). The CDR3 contains 16 residues. Germline CDR1 and CDR2: MNHNY and SVGAGI (reference sequence). Deletions cut 5 bases from V and 0 bases from J, with 16 bases between. The CDR3 DNA reads as TGTGCCAGCAGTCGAGCCCAGGGGACGATGAACACTGAAGCTTTCTTT. As protein: CASSRAQGTMNTEAFF.

This chain links TRBV6-5 with TRBJ1-5; 7 nucleotides agree with TRBD1. This CDR3 spans 15 amino acids. The germline V gene has CDR1 MNHEY and CDR2 SVGAGI. Unmatched junction bases numbered 6, after V lost 2 bases and J lost 5 bases. CDR3 nucleotides: TGTGCCAGCAGTTACCGCCAGGGGGTGGATCAGCCCCAGCATTTT. Protein: CASSYRQGVDQPQHF.

The rearrangement joins TRBV27 to TRBJ2-1; TRBD2 might be the D (6 bases). This CDR3 comprises 13 residues. CDR1 and CDR2 from the germline V gene are MNHEY and SMNVEV (reference sequence). The V and J ends lost 6 bases and 11 bases respectively, with 17 bases between them. The CDR3 DNA is TGTGCCAGCAGCCAGGACCCGGGACTCAAGCAGTTCTTC. Amino acid sequence: CASSQDPGLKQFF.

V gene TRBV6-1 combines with J gene TRBJ2-7; D gene uncertain. Germline CDR1 reads MNHNS; CDR2 reads SASEGT. The ends were cut back, 3 bases at V and 0 bases at J, with 12 bases in the middle. This CDR3 contains 15 residues. The CDR3 nucleotides read TGTGCCAGCAGTGATATCCTGCTGAGCTCCTACGAGCAGTACTTC. This sequence encodes CASSDILLSSYEQYF.

This chain uses TRBV5-1 with TRBJ1-5; D may be TRBD1 (5 bases). The V gene's germline CDR1 is SGHRS and CDR2 YFSETQ. The CDR3 sequence is 14 residues long. V lost 1 base to trimming and J lost 1 base, with 6 bases between them. CDR3 protein: CASSLSGSNQPQHF. Here the CDR3 DNA reads TGCGCCAGCAGCTTGTCAGGGAGCAATCAGCCCCAGCATTTT.